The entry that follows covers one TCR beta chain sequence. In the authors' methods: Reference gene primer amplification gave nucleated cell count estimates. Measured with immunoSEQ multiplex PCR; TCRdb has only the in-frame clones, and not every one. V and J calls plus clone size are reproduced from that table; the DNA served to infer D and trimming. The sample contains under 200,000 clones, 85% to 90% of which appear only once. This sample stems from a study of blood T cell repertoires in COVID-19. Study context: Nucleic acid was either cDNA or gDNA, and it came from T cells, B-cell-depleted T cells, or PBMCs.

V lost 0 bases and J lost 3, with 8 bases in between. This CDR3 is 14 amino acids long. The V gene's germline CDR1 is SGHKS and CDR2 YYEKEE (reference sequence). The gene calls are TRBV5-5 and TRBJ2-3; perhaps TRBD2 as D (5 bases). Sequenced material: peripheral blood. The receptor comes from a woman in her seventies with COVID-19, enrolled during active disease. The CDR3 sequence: CASSLGPGTDTQYF. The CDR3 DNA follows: TGTGCCAGCAGCTTGGGGCCGGGAACAGATACGCAGTATTTT.